The present T cell receptor (beta chain) was sequenced within a study of human T cells and chemical hapten exposure. The time point here: patch test 2, 6 weeks after DPC sensitization. The sample's treatment: therapeutic diphenylcyclopropenone sensitization with weekly scalp DPC. At patch-test visits, sampling came before the patch test. TCRdb processed the RACE reads anew with MiXCR; each CDR3 protein has one entry. This table holds 360,000 or so distinct CDR3 sequences, around 6% found once. The sample in question was whole blood, obtained in connection with sensitization to the hapten diphenylcyclopropenone (DPC). This clonotype was sampled from a woman aged 18 to 35 with alopecia areata. Some clones in this sample may be carry-over from other donors' samples.

This chain's CDR3 is CASSESGTRSTDTQYF. CDR3 sequence (DNA): TGTGCCAGCAGTGAATCGGGGACTAGGAGCACAGATACGCAGTATTTT. V usage is TRBV6-1 and J usage is TRBJ2-3; 8 nucleotides line up with TRBD2. This CDR3 region has 16 residues. Germline CDR1 is MNHNS and CDR2 is SASEGT. V lost 2 bases to trimming and J lost 0 bases; unmatched junction nucleotides: 4.